The table lists the clone carrying this T cell receptor (beta chain) with a few counts. What it binds is not known. The data originate from a study of T-cell memory formation after mild COVID-19. Employing constant-segment primers, 5'RACE generated TCR alpha and TCR beta cDNA libraries bearing sample barcodes and UMIs. Using its own MiXCR run on the 5' RACE reads, TCRdb lists one record per CDR3 protein. The table records over 350,000 distinct CDR3 sequences, approximately 24% of them present only once. Findings of the study overall: Contracting clones, day 15 to 85, had balanced CD4/CD8, and later expanders favored CD4+.

V shed 0 bases and J shed 9 bases, with 11 bases lying between them. The CDR3 is 13 residues long. CDR1 and CDR2 (germline): SGHRS, YFSETQ. Sequencing was carried out using PBMCs or a T cell subset sorted from them (not recorded which). This TCR was recovered from an adult woman who had mild COVID-19 (a few samples of this study predate the infection). Cell type and time point are not known. This chain connects TRBV5-1 to TRBJ2-3; D unclear. For the CDR3, the DNA is TGCGCCAGCAGCTTGGGGGGTACCTACACGCAGTATTTT. Translated, it gives CASSLGGTYTQYF.